The entry below gives a single T cell receptor (beta chain) sequence along with its context. V lost 8 bases to trimming and J lost 6 bases, with 14 bases between them. The germline V gene has CDR1 SNHLY and CDR2 FYNNEI. CDR3 length equals 12 residues. These data originate in a study of blood T cell repertoires in COVID-19. This table comes from immunoSEQ multiplex PCR, and its TCRdb copy is limited to in-frame clones, with some not included. The sample has 32,000 or so clones, more than 85% seen once. The chain employs TRBV2 and TRBJ2-7, with unresolved D. This TCR derives from a man between 65 and 80 years old with acute or convalescent COVID-19. The specimen sequenced was peripheral blood. CDR3 nucleotide sequence: TGTGCCAGCGGCGCAGGCTCCCGCGAGCAGTACTTC. It yields the protein CASGAGSREQYF.